One T cell receptor beta chain is described in this entry. The data belong to a study of T cell responses to AZD1222 COVID-19 vaccine. The CDR3 has 13 amino acids. Germline V gives CDR1 ENHRY, CDR2 SYGVKD. V shed 8 bases and J shed 7 bases, with 14 bases lying between them. The repertoire was sequenced with immunoSEQ multiplex PCR; TCRdb's copy has only in-frame clones and lacks some. The sample consists of 120,000 or so clones, about 91% of them appearing once. The chain has TRBV10-3 and TRBJ1-4; perhaps TRBD1 as D (6 bases). The material sequenced was peripheral blood, taken on day 0 of AZD1222 vaccination. The sequence was collected from an adult in good health. The CDR3 protein is CAIRGGPGEKLFF. CDR3 sequence (DNA): TGTGCCATCCGGGGGGGCCCCGGTGAAAAACTGTTTTTT.